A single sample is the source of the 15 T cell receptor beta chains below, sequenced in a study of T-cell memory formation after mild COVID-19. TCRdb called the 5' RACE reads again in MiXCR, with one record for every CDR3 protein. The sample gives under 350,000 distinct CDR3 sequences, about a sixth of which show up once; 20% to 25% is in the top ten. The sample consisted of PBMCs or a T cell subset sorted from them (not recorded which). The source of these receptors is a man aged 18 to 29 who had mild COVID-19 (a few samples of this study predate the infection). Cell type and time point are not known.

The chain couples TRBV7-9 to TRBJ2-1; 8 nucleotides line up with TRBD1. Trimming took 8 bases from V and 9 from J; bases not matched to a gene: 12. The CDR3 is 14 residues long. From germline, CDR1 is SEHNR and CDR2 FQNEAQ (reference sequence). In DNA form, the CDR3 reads TGTGCCAGCCTAGGGGGACAGGTTCTCCCTGAGCAGTTCTTC. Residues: CASLGGQVLPEQFF.

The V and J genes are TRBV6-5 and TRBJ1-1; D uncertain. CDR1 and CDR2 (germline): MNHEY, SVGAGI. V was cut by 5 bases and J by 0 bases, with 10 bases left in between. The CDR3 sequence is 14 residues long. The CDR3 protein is CASSRTRMNTEAFF. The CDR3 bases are TGTGCCAGCAGTAGGACTCGGATGAACACTGAAGCTTTCTTT.

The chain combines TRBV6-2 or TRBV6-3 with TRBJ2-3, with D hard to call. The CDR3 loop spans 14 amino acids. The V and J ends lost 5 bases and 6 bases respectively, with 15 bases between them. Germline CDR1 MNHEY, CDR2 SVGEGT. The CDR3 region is CASSLRADGDTQYF. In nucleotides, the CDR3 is TGTGCCAGCAGTCTACGAGCCGACGGGGATACGCAGTATTTT.

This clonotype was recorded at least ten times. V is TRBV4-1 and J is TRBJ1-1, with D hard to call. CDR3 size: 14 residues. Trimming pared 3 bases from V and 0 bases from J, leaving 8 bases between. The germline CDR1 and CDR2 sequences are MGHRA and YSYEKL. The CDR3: CASSQGSLNTEAFF. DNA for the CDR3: TGCGCCAGCAGCCAGGGGTCTTTGAACACTGAAGCTTTCTTT.

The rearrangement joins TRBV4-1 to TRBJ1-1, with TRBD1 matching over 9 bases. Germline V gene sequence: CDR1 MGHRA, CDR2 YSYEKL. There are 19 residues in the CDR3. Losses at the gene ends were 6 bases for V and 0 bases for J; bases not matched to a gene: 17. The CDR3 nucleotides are TGCGCCAGCAGGACCCCACAGGGGGCCAGCATAACGATGAACACTGAAGCTTTCTTT. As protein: CASRTPQGASITMNTEAFF.

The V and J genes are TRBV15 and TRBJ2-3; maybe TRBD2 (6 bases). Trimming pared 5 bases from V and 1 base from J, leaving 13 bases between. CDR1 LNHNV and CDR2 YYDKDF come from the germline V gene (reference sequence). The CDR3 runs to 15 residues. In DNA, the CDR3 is TGTGCCACCAGCGTCTATAGCGGAGGCACAGATACGCAGTATTTT. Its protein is CATSVYSGGTDTQYF.

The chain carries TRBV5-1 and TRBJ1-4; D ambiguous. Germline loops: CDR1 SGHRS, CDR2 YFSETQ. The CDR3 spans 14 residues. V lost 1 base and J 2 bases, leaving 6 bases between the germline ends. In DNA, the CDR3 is TGCGCCAGCAGCTTGACGATTACTAATGAAAAACTGTTTTTT. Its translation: CASSLTITNEKLFF.

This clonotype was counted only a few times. The chain's CDR3 is CASLSSGTDTQYF. The CDR3 DNA reads TGTGCCAGTCTCTCTAGCGGCACAGATACGCAGTATTTT. V and J are TRBV3-1 and TRBJ2-3, with D tentatively TRBD2 (6 bases). The CDR3 runs to 13 residues. The V and J ends lost 9 bases and 1 base respectively, with 11 bases between them. The V gene's germline CDR1 is LGHDT and CDR2 YNNKEL (reference sequence).

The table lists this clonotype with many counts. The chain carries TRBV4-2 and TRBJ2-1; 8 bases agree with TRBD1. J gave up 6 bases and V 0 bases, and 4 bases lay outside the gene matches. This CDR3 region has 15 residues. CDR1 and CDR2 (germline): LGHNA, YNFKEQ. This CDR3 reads CASSQDPTGGNEQFF. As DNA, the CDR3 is TGTGCCAGCAGCCAAGATCCAACAGGGGGCAATGAGCAGTTCTTC.

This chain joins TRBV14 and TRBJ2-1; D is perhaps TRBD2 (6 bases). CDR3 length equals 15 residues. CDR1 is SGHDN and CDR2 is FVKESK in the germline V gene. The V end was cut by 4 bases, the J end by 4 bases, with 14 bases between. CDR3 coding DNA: TGTGCCAGCAGCCCCTCAGGAGGACTATACAATGAGCAGTTCTTC. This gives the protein CASSPSGGLYNEQFF.

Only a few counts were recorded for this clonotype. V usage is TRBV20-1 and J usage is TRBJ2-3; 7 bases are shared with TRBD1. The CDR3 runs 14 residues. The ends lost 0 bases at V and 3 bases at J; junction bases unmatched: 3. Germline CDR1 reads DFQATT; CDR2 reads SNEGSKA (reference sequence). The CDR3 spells CSARDTGATDTQYF. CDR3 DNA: TGCAGTGCTAGAGATACAGGGGCGACAGATACGCAGTATTTT.

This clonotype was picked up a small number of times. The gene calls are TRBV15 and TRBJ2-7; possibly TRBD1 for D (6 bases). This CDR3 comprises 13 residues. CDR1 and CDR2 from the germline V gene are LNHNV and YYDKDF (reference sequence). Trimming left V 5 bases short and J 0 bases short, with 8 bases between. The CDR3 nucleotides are TGTGCCACCAGCGACAGGATCTCCTACGAGCAGTACTTC. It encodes CATSDRISYEQYF.

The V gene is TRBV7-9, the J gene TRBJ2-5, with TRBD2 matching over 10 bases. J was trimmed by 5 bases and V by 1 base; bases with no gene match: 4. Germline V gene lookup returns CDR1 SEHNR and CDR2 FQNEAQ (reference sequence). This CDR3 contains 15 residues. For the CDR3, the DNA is TGTGCCAGCAGCTTAGTACTAGCGGGGCGGGAGACCCAGTACTTC. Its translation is CASSLVLAGRETQYF.

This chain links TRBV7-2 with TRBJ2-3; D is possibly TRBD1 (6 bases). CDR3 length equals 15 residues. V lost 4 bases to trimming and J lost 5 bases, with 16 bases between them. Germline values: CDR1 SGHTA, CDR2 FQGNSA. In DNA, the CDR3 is TGTGCCAGCAGCTCCCAATATAGGGGGTTAGATACGCAGTATTTT. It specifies CASSSQYRGLDTQYF. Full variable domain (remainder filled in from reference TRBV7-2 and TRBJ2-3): GAGVSQSPSNKVTEKGKDVELRCDPISGHTALYWYRQSLGQGLEFLIYFQGNSAPDKSGLPSDRFSAERTGGSVSTLTIQRTQQEDSAVYLCASSSQYRGLDTQYFGPGTRLTVL.

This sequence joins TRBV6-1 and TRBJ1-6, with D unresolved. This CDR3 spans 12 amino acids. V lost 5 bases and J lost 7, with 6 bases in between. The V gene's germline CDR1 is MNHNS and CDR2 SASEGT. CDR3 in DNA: TGTGCCAGCAGTATGGGGAATTCACCCCTCCACTTT. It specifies CASSMGNSPLHF.